Following are 19 T cell receptor beta chains from one sample sequenced in a study of graft-versus-host responses after intestinal transplantation. Method: immunoSEQ multiplex PCR; TCRdb's copy keeps in-frame clones and lacks some. The sample records tens of thousands of clones, roughly 90% being singletons. These receptors have no known antigen. Here the sequenced sample was unstimulated CD4+ T cells sorted from spleen or lymph node cells, taken before intestinal transplant. The receptors derive from a human donor who received an intestinal transplant.

This chain links TRBV18 with TRBJ2-6; maybe TRBD2 (6 bases). CDR3 length equals 19 residues. The germline V gene encodes CDR1 KGHSH and CDR2 LQKENI. V was pared by 3 bases and J by 0 bases, with 18 bases between. The CDR3 DNA is TGTGCCAGCTCACCGGTTCTTGGGGGGAGACTCTCTGGGGCCAACGTCCTGACTTTC. Protein sequence: CASSPVLGGRLSGANVLTF.

The rearrangement uses TRBV10-2 and TRBJ2-5; 12 nucleotides align to TRBD2. The CDR3 contains 14 residues. Germline values: CDR1 WSHSY, CDR2 SAAADI. V dropped 8 bases and J dropped 5; count of bases not matched to a gene: 6. The CDR3 here is CASASGRAEETQYF. The CDR3 DNA sequence: TGCGCCAGCGCTAGCGGGAGGGCCGAGGAGACCCAGTACTTC.

The chain links TRBV7-6 to TRBJ1-5; D is uncertain. There are 14 residues in the CDR3. CDR1 and CDR2 (germline): SGHVS, FNYEAQ. Trimming took 0 bases from V and 5 from J, leaving 8 bases between them. Here the CDR3 reads CASSLAPSDQPQHF. The CDR3, as DNA: TGTGCCAGCAGCTTAGCGCCCAGCGATCAGCCCCAGCATTTT. Full variable domain (rest looked up from reference TRBV7-6 and TRBJ1-5): GAGVSQSPRYKVTKRGQDVALRCDPISGHVSLYWYRQALGQGPEFLTYFNYEAQQDKSGLPNDRFSAERPEGSISTLTIQRTEQRDSAMYRCASSLAPSDQPQHFGDGTRLSIL.

The V and J genes are TRBV18 and TRBJ1-3, with TRBD1 matching 10 bases. With V trimmed by 2 bases and J by 7 bases, 8 bases remained unmatched. Germline lookup yields CDR1 KGHSH and CDR2 LQKENI. This CDR3 region has 16 residues. For the CDR3, the DNA is TGTGCCAGCTCACCAGGGACAGGGGAGTTTCGTAACACCATATATTTT. Its protein is CASSPGTGEFRNTIYF.

A word on this clone: A junction end diverges from the germline sequence, so it may reflect a read error. This sample includes further DNA sequences coding for the same CDR3. This chain uses TRBV12-5 with TRBJ1-2; 8 bases match TRBD1. Per germline, CDR1 LGHNT and CDR2 FRNRAP. The length of the CDR3 is 16 residues. The CDR3 DNA follows: TGTGCTAGCGGTTTGGTACGGCAGGGACAGGCCTATGGCTACACCTTC. Protein: CASGLVRQGQAYGYTF.

In its sample, this clone was seen once. V gene TRBV18 combines with J gene TRBJ1-5; TRBD1 matches 8 bases. CDR3 length: 14 residues. Germline CDR1 and CDR2: KGHSH and LQKENI. Trimming cost V 3 bases and J 4 bases; bases outside gene matches: 2. The CDR3 is CASSPGQANQPQHF. CDR3 coding DNA: TGTGCCAGCTCACCGGGACAGGCAAATCAGCCCCAGCATTTT.

The chain employs TRBV30 and TRBJ1-4, with D maybe TRBD1 (5 bases). Germline V gives CDR1 GTSNPN, CDR2 SVGIG (reference sequence). This CDR3 is 13 amino acids long. With 3 bases removed from V and 4 bases from J, the gap between germline ends came to 9 bases. CDR3 protein: CAWRTVLNEKLFF. CDR3 nucleotide sequence: TGTGCCTGGAGGACAGTCCTTAATGAAAAACTGTTTTTT.

The chain has TRBV18 and TRBJ1-1; 7 positions match TRBD1. The CDR3 loop spans 13 amino acids. V trimming: 4 bases; J trimming: 5 bases; junction bases outside the gene matches: 4. The germline V gene encodes CDR1 KGHSH and CDR2 LQKENI. The CDR3 sequence: CASSLGQTTEAFF. In nucleotides, the CDR3 is TGTGCCAGCTCACTGGGACAGACTACTGAAGCTTTCTTT. The complete variable domain, with remaining parts taken from reference TRBV18 and TRBJ1-1, reads NAGVMQNPRHLVRRRGQEARLRCSPMKGHSHVYWYRQLPEEGLKFMVYLQKENIIDESGMPKERFSAEFPKEGPSILRIQQVVRGDSAAYFCASSLGQTTEAFFGQGTRLTVV.

V gene TRBV5-5 combines with J gene TRBJ1-2; maybe TRBD1 (5 bases). Trimming stripped 4 bases from V and 5 bases from J, with 12 bases between. Germline CDR1 reads SGHKS; CDR2 reads YYEKEE (reference sequence). The CDR3 consists of 13 residues. The CDR3 sequence: CASSLGTDYGYTF. CDR3 bases: TGTGCCAGCAGCCTAGGGACGGATTATGGCTACACCTTC.

This chain connects TRBV5-1 to TRBJ2-7; weak D call: TRBD2 (5 bases). This CDR3 is 18 amino acids long. V lost 3 bases and J lost 4, with 26 bases in between. The germline gives CDR1 SGHRS, CDR2 YFSETQ. For the CDR3, the DNA is TGCGCCAGCAGCTCGCTCGCTGGCGTGGGAGCGGAGAGGTACGAGCAGTACTTC. Its translation is CASSSLAGVGAERYEQYF.

V is TRBV28 and J is TRBJ1-4, with 8 bases aligning to TRBD1. The V gene end was trimmed by 6 bases and the J gene end by 3 bases; junction bases not matched to a gene: 6. Germline CDR1 MDHEN, CDR2 SYDVKM. The CDR3 sequence is 15 residues long. CDR3 residues: CASRLGTGANEKLFF. The CDR3 bases are TGTGCCAGCAGACTCGGGACAGGAGCTAATGAAAAACTGTTTTTT. The full variable domain, its missing parts supplied by reference TRBV28 and TRBJ1-4, is DVKVTQSSRYLVKRTGEKVFLECVQDMDHENMFWYRQDPGLGLRLIYFSYDVKMKEKGDIPEGYSVSREKKERFSLILESASTNQTSMYLCASRLGTGANEKLFFGSGTQLSVL.

The rearrangement uses TRBV5-6 and TRBJ2-7; D is perhaps TRBD2 (5 bases). Trimming took off 4 bases at V and 7 bases at J, with 9 bases between the two ends. Germline V gene data show CDR1 as SGHDT and CDR2 as YYEEEE. The CDR3 extends over 11 amino acids. CDR3 sequence (DNA): TGTGCCAGCAGCCTGAAGCGGGAGCAGTACTTC. Its protein is CASSLKREQYF.

V gene TRBV6-1 combines with J gene TRBJ2-1, with D unresolved. Germline CDR1 and CDR2: MNHNS and SASEGT. V was cut by 4 bases and J by 0 bases, with 13 bases left in between. The CDR3 sequence is 16 residues long. CDR3 nucleotide sequence: TGTGCCAGCAGTGCCGCTAGTCCGCGCTCCTACAATGAGCAGTTCTTC. Amino acids: CASSAASPRSYNEQFF.

This clone has a handful of counts. The chain uses TRBV30 and TRBJ2-7; D tentatively reads TRBD1 or TRBD2 (5 bases each). CDR3 length: 15 residues. Germline lookup yields CDR1 GTSNPN and CDR2 SVGIG (reference sequence). V was pared by 0 bases and J by 0 bases, with 12 bases between. This chain's CDR3 is CAWSVGTDSSYEQYF. CDR3 in DNA: TGTGCCTGGAGTGTAGGGACCGACAGCTCCTACGAGCAGTACTTC.

The chain is built from TRBV6-5 and TRBJ1-2, with D unclear. This CDR3 is built from 13 residues. V lost 5 bases and J lost 1, with 8 bases in between. From germline, CDR1 is MNHEY and CDR2 SVGAGI. CDR3 nucleotides: TGTGCCAGCAGTAGGGATCTTAACTATGGCTACACCTTC. It codes for CASSRDLNYGYTF.

The CDR3 sequence is CASSTPWRGLHQETQYF. In DNA, the CDR3 is TGTGCCAGCAGTACCCCCTGGAGGGGGCTCCACCAAGAGACCCAGTACTTC. V and J are TRBV25-1 and TRBJ2-5; perhaps TRBD1 as D (7 bases). Trimming took 5 bases from V and 0 from J, leaving 19 bases between them. CDR3 size: 17 residues. In germline, CDR1 is MGHDK, CDR2 SYGVNS. The full variable domain, completed using reference TRBV25-1 and TRBJ2-5, is EADIYQTPRYLVIGTGKKITLECSQTMGHDKMYWYQQDPGMELHLIHYSYGVNSTEKGDLSSESTVSRIRTEHFPLTLESARPSHTSQYLCASSTPWRGLHQETQYFGPGTRLLVL.

As to this clone: Other DNA sequences from this sample encode an identical CDR3 as well. The chain joins TRBV5-1 to TRBJ2-7; D is unclear. The CDR3 has 14 amino acids. V lost 0 bases and J 0 bases, leaving 7 bases between the germline ends. Germline CDR1 SGHRS, CDR2 YFSETQ. DNA of the CDR3: TGCGCCAGCAGCTTGGGACAAGTCTCCTACGAGCAGTACTTC. Residues: CASSLGQVSYEQYF.

The chain recombines TRBV6-5 with TRBJ2-7; 11 bases agree with TRBD1. The CDR3 runs 13 residues. Unmatched junction bases numbered 2, after V lost 5 bases and J lost 5 bases. Germline CDR1 and CDR2: MNHEY and SVGAGI. The CDR3 DNA follows: TGTGCCAGCAGTCGGACAGGGGGCGACGAGCAGTACTTC. Protein product: CASSRTGGDEQYF.

The CDR3 region is CASSLAELGEDEQYF. CDR3 DNA sequence: TGCGCCAGCAGCTTGGCCGAGCTGGGAGAAGACGAGCAGTACTTC. The gene calls are TRBV5-1 and TRBJ2-7, with D perhaps matching TRBD2 (5 bases). V lost 0 bases, J lost 5 bases, and 15 bases lay in between. Germline CDR1 SGHRS, CDR2 YFSETQ. The CDR3 has 15 residues.